This TCR beta chain derives from a study of beta chain features in type 1 diabetes (dated by TCRdb to 2016 to 2019). For the wider study: Mean age, gender distribution, total cell number and subset yield did not differ between patients and healthy donors. The study compared the TCRB repertoires of sorted circulating CD4+ T cell subsets in recently diagnosed type 1 diabetes patients with those in matched healthy donors. A total of about 100 million sorted cells were examined across all samples, and RNA yield correlated strongly with the number of cells per subset. Whereas all 30 or so donors provided naive and central memory subsets, regulatory and stem cell-like memory subsets were isolated from just 8 patients and roughly 8 healthy donors.

The High Capacity cDNA Reverse Transcription Kit was used to reverse transcribe all of the isolated RNA, meaning that expressed TCRB transcripts were what got sequenced. Deep immunoSEQ sequencing was applied to naive, central memory and regulatory T cell samples, giving an average of about 3.4 million total reads per sample. Sorted cells were lysed in RLT buffer, and RNA was extracted using DNase-treated RNeasy Micro or Mini kits according to cell number. Each cell subset was processed on its own to prevent cross-contamination, while patient and healthy donor samples were processed together. The immunoSEQ multiplex PCR was used to amplify TCRB sequences from cDNA, yielding 87-bp fragments that span the CDR3 region. The amplicons were sequenced using the Illumina HiSeq platform. Concerning the study's data processing: Synthetic template baselines were used to correct PCR bias computationally, reads within Hamming distance 2 were collapsed, and singletons that could not be merged were discarded. Reads were aligned against IMGT to assign V, D and J genes, CDR3 length and insertions or deletions at six rearrangement sites. Within each subset, clonotype counts were normalized to the number of sorted cells before true diversity and Gini coefficients were calculated with the tcR R package. The overlap coefficient, calculated on TCRB nucleotide sequences, was used to quantify repertoire sharing. Out-of-frame TCRB sequences from naive cells were analyzed as a proxy for the pre-selection repertoire. Imported from immuneACCESS, the table was reduced by TCRdb to in-frame sequences with V and J called. These copies leave out some clones; in studies compared against another copy, an unresolved V gene accounts for under half, and the cause of the remainder is not known. V and J calls and clone size are given by that table; D and trimming were obtained from the DNA. This sample lists about 650,000 clones; roughly 12% were detected once. The ten largest clones represent around 0.12% of the sample.

This clone was seen a handful of times. Its specific antigen is unknown. Base qualities are not provided; no much larger clone lies one nucleotide away. Each donor gave one peripheral blood draw, averaging about 120 mL, which was collected into heparinised tubes. Naive, central memory, regulatory and stem cell-like memory CD4+ T cells were sorted on a BD FACSAria II using a panel including CD45RO, CCR7, CD25, CD127, CD95 and CD27. Every sorted population had a purity above 95%. PBMCs were isolated immediately by Lymphoprep density gradient centrifugation and stained directly without culture. To minimize batch effects, samples were stained and sorted in pairs, one healthy donor with one patient per experiment. The germline V gene sets CDR1 to SGHAT and CDR2 to FQNNGV. Trimming takes 3 bases from V and 1 base from J, and the germline ends sit 12 bases apart. From the cysteine through the phenylalanine, the CDR3 covers 15 amino acids. Only the CDR3 DNA stays, 45 bases, in frame from base 1.

Study-level results and caveats: HLA sub-analyses involved small numbers of individuals, so any influence of HLA type on TCRB rearrangement remained unresolved. Fewer insertions and more nucleotide deletions at VDJ recombination sites were observed in patients with type 1 diabetes, implying thymic rearrangement abnormalities. In all four CD4+ subsets, TCRB CDR3 length was moderately but significantly shorter in type 1 diabetes patients. Naive, central memory and regulatory TCRB repertoires appeared to be more similar among patients than among healthy donors. Because cDNA was sequenced instead of genomic DNA, activated cells with high expression could be over-represented, although the groups did not differ in activation or CD3 levels. PCR may preferentially amplify shorter templates, but because patient and control samples were amplified and corrected together, any resulting skew would affect both groups equally.

The rearrangement joined TRBV11-2 to TRBJ1-2; TRBD1 could be the D gene, as 5 bases match. The sample taken for sequencing was naive CD4+ T cells from blood. The cell subset or site label here, explained by the study, means: true naive CD4+ T cells. The clonotype was recovered from a man younger than 45 with type 1 diabetes. The base sequence is TGTGCCAGCAGCTTTAGGGGCGGGAGTAACTATGGCTACACCTTC. Its protein reads: CASSFRGGSNYGYTF. Reference TRBV11-2 and TRBJ1-2 proteins supply the regions before and after the CDR3; the full variable domain is: EAGVAQSPRYKIIEKRQSVAFWCNPISGHATLYWYQQILGQGPKLLIQFQNNGVVDDSQLPKDRFSAERLKGVDSTLKIQPAKLEDSAVYLCASSFRGGSNYGYTFGSGTRLTVV.